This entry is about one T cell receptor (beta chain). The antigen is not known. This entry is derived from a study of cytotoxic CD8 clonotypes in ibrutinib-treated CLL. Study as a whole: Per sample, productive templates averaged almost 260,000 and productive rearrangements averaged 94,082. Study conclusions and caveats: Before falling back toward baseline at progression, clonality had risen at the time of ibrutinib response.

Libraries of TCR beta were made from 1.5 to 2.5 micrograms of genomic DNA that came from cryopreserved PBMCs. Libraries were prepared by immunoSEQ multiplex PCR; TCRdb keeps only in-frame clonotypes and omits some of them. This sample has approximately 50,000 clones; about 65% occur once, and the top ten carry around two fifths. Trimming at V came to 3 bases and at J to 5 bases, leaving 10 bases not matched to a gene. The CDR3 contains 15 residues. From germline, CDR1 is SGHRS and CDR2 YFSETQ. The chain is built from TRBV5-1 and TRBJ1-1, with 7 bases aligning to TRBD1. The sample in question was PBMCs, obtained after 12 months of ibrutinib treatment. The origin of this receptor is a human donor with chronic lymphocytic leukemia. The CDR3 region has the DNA TGCGCCAGCAGCTCGACTACAGGGGCGGGAACTGAAGCTTTCTTT. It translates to CASSSTTGAGTEAFF.